This TCR beta chain was captured by sequencing in a study of identical twins. V was trimmed by 0 bases and J by 4 bases, leaving 11 bases between them. CDR1 SGHRS and CDR2 YFSETQ come from the germline V gene. This CDR3 comprises 15 residues. This clonotype was detected many times. TCRdb fed the 5' RACE reads into MiXCR, producing one record per CDR3 protein. This repertoire shows about 660,000 distinct CDR3 sequences, under 9% found once; its top ten account for around 0.98%. This same sample was also taken into another study, of yellow fever vaccine responses in identical twins. That investigation notes: It has been reported that, in twins, the vaccine T cell response seemed partly convergent and partly personalized.

The sequenced sample was PBMCs. This TCR came from a young woman in good health. The rearrangement uses TRBV5-1 and TRBJ2-1; weak D call: TRBD2 (6 bases). The DNA for the CDR3 is TGCGCCAGCAGCTTGGCGGGAGCCCCTTACAATGAGCAGTTCTTC. As protein: CASSLAGAPYNEQFF. The full variable domain, rest sourced from reference TRBV5-1 and TRBJ2-1, is KAGVTQTPRYLIKTRGQQVTLSCSPISGHRSVSWYQQTPGQGLQFLFEYFSETQRNKGNFPGRFSGRQFSNSRSEMNVSTLELGDSALYLCASSLAGAPYNEQFFGPGTRLTVL.